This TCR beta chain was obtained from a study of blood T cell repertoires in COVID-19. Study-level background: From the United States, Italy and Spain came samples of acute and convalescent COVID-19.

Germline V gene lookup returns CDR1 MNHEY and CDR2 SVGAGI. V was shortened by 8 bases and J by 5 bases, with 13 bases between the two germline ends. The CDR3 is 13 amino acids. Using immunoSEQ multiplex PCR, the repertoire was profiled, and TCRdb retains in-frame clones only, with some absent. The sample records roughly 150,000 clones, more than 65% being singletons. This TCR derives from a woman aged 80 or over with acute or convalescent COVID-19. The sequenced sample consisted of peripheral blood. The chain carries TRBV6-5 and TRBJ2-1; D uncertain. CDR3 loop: CASSYGRNNEQFF. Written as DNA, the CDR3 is TGTGCCAGCTCCTACGGCAGGAACAATGAGCAGTTCTTC.